The 19 T cell receptor beta chains reported below all come from one sample, sequenced in a study of identifying expanded T cells in peripheral blood. The data were produced by immunoSEQ multiplex PCR, yet TCRdb's version contains in-frame clones alone and is incomplete. The repertoire consists of approximately 86,000 clones, with approximately 85% occurring once and the leading ten covering 3.5% to 5%. Material: blood. These TCRs come from a person aged 18-70 years in good health.

The V call is TRBV7-2, the J call TRBJ1-1; D is uncertain. CDR3 length equals 14 residues. Germline CDR1 reads SGHTA; CDR2 reads FQGNSA. Between the trimmed V and J ends, which lost 2 bases and 0 bases, there was a span of 7 bases. The CDR3 DNA reads TGTGCCAGCAGCTTATTATCTCTGAACACTGAAGCTTTCTTT. This gives the protein CASSLLSLNTEAFF.

In this sample, this clone turned up a few times. The chain carries TRBV27 and TRBJ2-4, with TRBD1 as a possible D gene (6 bases). V was shortened by 4 bases and J by 9 bases, with 16 bases between the two germline ends. CDR3 length: 14 amino acids. The V gene's germline CDR1 is MNHEY and CDR2 SMNVEV (reference sequence). The CDR3: CASSSWTEGGIQYF. CDR3 coding DNA: TGTGCCAGCAGTTCATGGACGGAAGGGGGCATTCAGTACTTC.

The V and J genes are TRBV9 and TRBJ1-2; D is possibly TRBD1 (5 bases). Trimming left V 3 bases short and J 0 bases short, with 12 bases between. The length of the CDR3 is 15 residues. Per the germline V gene, CDR1 is SGDLS and CDR2 is YYNGEE. In DNA form, the CDR3 reads TGTGCCAGCAGCGGCGACAGAACAACTAACTATGGCTACACCTTC. This gives the protein CASSGDRTTNYGYTF.

The genes are TRBV6-1 and TRBJ2-7; D is undetermined. This CDR3 has 15 amino acids. V was clipped by 10 bases and J by 2 bases, with 21 bases between them. Per the germline V gene, CDR1 is MNHNS and CDR2 is SASEGT. The CDR3 here is CATTNHARTTYEQYF. The CDR3 DNA reads as TGTGCCACCACCAACCACGCCAGAACCACCTACGAGCAGTACTTC.

The V and J genes are TRBV7-2 and TRBJ2-2; 7 nucleotides agree with TRBD1. The germline CDR1 and CDR2 sequences are SGHTA and FQGNSA. V trimming: 5 bases; J trimming: 0 bases; junction bases outside the gene matches: 6. CDR3 size: 16 residues. The CDR3 region has the DNA TGTGCCAGCAGCCCCGGGACAGACGCGAACACCGGGGAGCTGTTTTTT. Amino acids: CASSPGTDANTGELFF.

The rearrangement links TRBV6-5 to TRBJ1-1, with TRBD1 identical over 7 bases. Per the germline V gene, CDR1 is MNHEY and CDR2 is SVGAGI. The CDR3 spans 12 residues. Trimming cost V 6 bases and J 8 bases; bases outside gene matches: 6. The CDR3 reads CASSQGQHEAFF. CDR3 sequence (DNA): TGTGCCAGCAGCCAGGGACAGCACGAAGCTTTCTTT.

The chain combines TRBV4-3 with TRBJ2-7; D is possibly TRBD2 (6 bases). The J call may be mistaken, given a closer DNA end match to TRBJ2-5. The germline CDR1 and CDR2 sequences are LGHNA and YSLEER. The CDR3 is made up of 15 amino acids. The DNA for the CDR3 is TGCGCCAGCAGCCAAGATTTCCGCGGGGTGGAGACCCAGTACTTC. The encoded protein is CASSQDFRGVETQYF.

V usage is TRBV2 and J usage is TRBJ2-1; D is undetermined. The germline V and J ends were trimmed by 5 bases and 2 bases, with 4 bases remaining between them. This CDR3 is 12 amino acids long. CDR1 and CDR2 from the germline V gene are SNHLY and FYNNEI. This chain's CDR3 is CASSRTYNEQFF. CDR3 nucleotides: TGTGCCAGCAGTAGGACCTACAATGAGCAGTTCTTC.

The chain is built from TRBV10-3 and TRBJ2-7, with 10 positions matching TRBD2. The CDR3 loop spans 15 amino acids. Trimming cost V 4 bases and J 2 bases; bases outside gene matches: 5. Looked up from germline, CDR1 is ENHRY and CDR2 is SYGVKD. DNA for the CDR3: TGTGCCATCAGTGGCGGACTAGCGGAGACCTACGAGCAGTACTTC. This gives the protein CAISGGLAETYEQYF.

This rearrangement joins TRBV4-3 to TRBJ1-1; D gene uncertain. The CDR3 contains 15 residues. V shed 0 bases and J shed 2 bases, with 10 bases lying between them. CDR1 and CDR2 (germline): LGHNA, YSLEER. DNA for the CDR3: TGCGCCAGCAGCCAAGATCGGCGTCTCAACACTGAAGCTTTCTTT. This codes for CASSQDRRLNTEAFF.

This chain connects TRBV7-8 to TRBJ1-5; D remains unclear. CDR1 SGHVS and CDR2 FQNEAQ come from the germline V gene. The germline V and J ends were trimmed by 5 bases and 2 bases, with 10 bases remaining between them. The CDR3 length is 14 residues. In nucleotides, the CDR3 is TGTGCCAGCAGCCCCTTCAAGGGCAATCAGCCCCAGCATTTT. Translated, it gives CASSPFKGNQPQHF.

The table lists this clone with a few counts. The J gene is TRBJ2-1, the V gene TRBV5-1, with 8 bases identical to TRBD1. The V segment lost 1 base and the J segment 12 bases; nucleotides outside the gene matches: 6. The CDR3 length is 13 residues. The germline V gene has CDR1 SGHRS and CDR2 YFSETQ. The chain's CDR3 is CASSLSWDRPQFF. The CDR3 nucleotides read TGCGCCAGCAGCTTGTCTTGGGACAGGCCGCAGTTCTTC.

This sequence joins TRBV5-4 and TRBJ1-2, with D uncertain. Trimming removed 5 bases at V and 6 bases at J, with 17 bases between. This CDR3 has 14 amino acids. The germline V gene has CDR1 SGHNT and CDR2 YYREEE (reference sequence). CDR3 residues: CASSPKEGYHGYTF. The CDR3 DNA reads as TGTGCCAGCAGTCCCAAAGAGGGATACCATGGCTACACCTTC.

Here the CDR3 reads CASSQTGQVYEQYF. The CDR3 nucleotides read TGTGCCAGCTCTCAGACGGGACAAGTCTACGAGCAGTACTTC. The chain has TRBV18 and TRBJ2-7, with a weak D call TRBD1 (6 bases). V was clipped by 6 bases and J by 3 bases, with 15 bases between them. The germline V gene encodes CDR1 KGHSH and CDR2 LQKENI. This CDR3 region has 14 residues.

The chain joins TRBV6-6 to TRBJ1-2; D possibly corresponds to TRBD1 (6 bases). Germline CDR1 reads MNHNY; CDR2 reads SVGAGI (reference sequence). This CDR3 comprises 12 residues. The germline V and J ends were trimmed by 6 bases and 2 bases, with 7 bases remaining between them. CDR3 DNA sequence: TGTGCCAGCAGAAGGGGGAACTATGGCTACACCTTC. This encodes CASRRGNYGYTF.

This sequence joins TRBV18 and TRBJ2-1; 10 nucleotides agree with TRBD1. Trimming cost V 6 bases and J 2 bases; bases outside gene matches: 13. The CDR3 is made up of 18 amino acids. The germline gives CDR1 KGHSH, CDR2 LQKENI. Here the CDR3 DNA reads TGTGCCAGCTCGCGCGTTGGGACAGGGGCGAACCCCTACAATGAGCAGTTCTTC. Amino acids: CASSRVGTGANPYNEQFF.

CDR3 sequence (DNA): TGTGCCAGTAGTTCTTTCGGGACAGGGAATGAAAAACTGTTTTTT. Encoded protein: CASSSFGTGNEKLFF. V is TRBV19 and J is TRBJ1-4; TRBD1 aligns across 9 bases. This CDR3 is built from 15 residues. With 5 bases clipped from V and 5 bases from J, the junction kept 6 bases outside the gene matches. CDR1 and CDR2 from the germline V gene are LNHDA and SQIVND (reference sequence).

The genes are TRBV7-9 and TRBJ2-3, with D maybe TRBD1 (5 bases). The V gene lost 8 bases and the J gene lost 4 bases, with 10 bases spanning the gap. Germline-derived CDR1 and CDR2 are SEHNR and FQNEAQ (reference sequence). This CDR3 has 12 residues. CDR3 DNA sequence: TGTGCCAGCGTAACAGGTTCAGATACGCAGTATTTT. Amino acids: CASVTGSDTQYF.

In this sample, this clone turned up once. V gene TRBV15 combines with J gene TRBJ2-2, with unresolved D. The germline V gene encodes CDR1 LNHNV and CDR2 YYDKDF (reference sequence). Trimming left V 5 bases short and J 5 bases short, with 3 bases between. The CDR3 totals 11 residues. CDR3: CATSSTGELFF. CDR3 sequence (DNA): TGTGCCACCAGCTCAACCGGGGAGCTGTTTTTT.